This T cell receptor (beta chain) stems from a study of blood T cell repertoires in COVID-19. As processed by the authors: Counts of nucleated cells, estimated from reference gene primer amplification, were obtained. Assay used: immunoSEQ multiplex PCR; TCRdb lists only in-frame clones, some missing. V and J calls and clone size come straight from that table; D and trimming were deduced from the DNA. Seen here are about 170,000 clones, 90% to 95% observed once, and the top ten hold 0.5% to 0.55%. Sample: peripheral blood. The receptor was isolated from a man aged 45-60 years with acute or convalescent COVID-19.

The DNA for the CDR3 is TGTGCCAGCAGTATCCAGTACAATGAGCAGTTCTTC. It is translated as CASSIQYNEQFF. This chain uses TRBV12-3 or TRBV12-4 with TRBJ2-1; D unresolved. This CDR3 spans 12 amino acids. V was trimmed by 5 bases and J by 4 bases, leaving 6 bases between them.